This record concerns one T cell receptor (beta chain) sequence. Its target is not known. This specimen belongs to a study of OX40 agonist ivuxolimab in advanced cancers. Clones were sequenced by immunoSEQ multiplex PCR, and TCRdb holds only the in-frame ones, with some missing. The table includes 55,000 to 75,000 clones, about 84% detected once. V was cut by 2 bases and J by 0 bases, with 5 bases left in between. Germline lookup yields CDR1 SSHAT and CDR2 FNYEAQ (reference sequence). CDR3 size: 14 residues. Points from the study as a whole: On average, a greater number of expanded clones characterised CD8+ T cells relative to CD4+.

The starting material was CD4+ or CD8+ T cells sorted from blood, obtained in a trial of the OX40 agonist ivuxolimab. The chain combines TRBV7-7 with TRBJ1-3; D is ambiguous. The origin of this receptor is an adult with an advanced solid tumor such as melanoma, head and neck, liver or kidney cancer. CDR3 bases: TGTGCCAGCAGCTTACTGAGCTCTGGAAACACCATATATTTT. Protein sequence: CASSLLSSGNTIYF.